Each of the 28 T cell receptor beta chains below was sequenced from the same sample in a study of glioma-infiltrating T cells (dated by TCRdb to 2016 to 2017). The listed sequencing device is Illumina MiSeq. TCR alpha and beta CDR3 regions were amplified with the iRepertoire nested amplicon-rescue multiplex PCR (arm-PCR) platform from RNA. The public reads were reprocessed in TCRdb via fastp at Q25 and MiXCR, keeping in-frame beta chains. CDR3 protein duplicates are merged, each entry listing the most common genes and DNA. Across this sample there are over 100,000 distinct CDR3 sequences, with 20% to 25% seen only once. The top ten clones comprise roughly a third of the sample. Sequencing used glioma tissue, nonneoplastic brain tissue, or PBMCs (not recorded which). The receptors shown here come from a human donor with low-grade glioma or glioblastoma, undergoing nonglioma brain surgery, or in good health (not recorded which).

This clonotype was picked up many times. The CDR3 here is CAISEIDESYEQYF. DNA of the CDR3: TGTGCCATCAGTGAGATTGACGAATCCTACGAGCAGTACTTC. The chain joins TRBV10-3 to TRBJ2-7, with D unclear. The CDR3 loop spans 14 amino acids. The V end was cut by 2 bases, the J end by 1 base, with 9 bases between. Germline assignment: CDR1 ENHRY and CDR2 SYGVKD.

This clonotype was picked up many times. The gene calls are TRBV29-1 and TRBJ2-3; TRBD1 might be the D (5 bases). Germline V gene sequence: CDR1 SQVTM, CDR2 ANQGSEA. The CDR3 is made up of 15 amino acids. Trimming took 5 bases from V and 3 from J, leaving 18 bases between them. CDR3 loop: CSVQVGREWTDTQYF. The CDR3 nucleotides are TGCAGCGTTCAAGTAGGCAGGGAATGGACAGATACGCAGTATTTT.

Remarks on this clonotype: A much larger clone lies one base from this, so it may be a read error. This chain joins TRBV7-2 and TRBJ2-7, with 15 bases matching TRBD2. Germline V gives CDR1 SGHTA, CDR2 FQGNSA. CDR3 length: 16 amino acids. With V trimmed by 4 bases and J by 7 bases, 8 bases remained unmatched. CDR3 coding DNA: TGTGCCAGCAGCTCCCGGGGACTAGCGGGGGGAGGTGAGCAGTACTTC. Protein product: CASSSRGLAGGGEQYF.

This clonotype was counted many times. This sequence joins TRBV15 and TRBJ2-3; D is unresolved. This CDR3 region has 12 residues. CDR1 and CDR2 (germline): LNHNV, YYDKDF (reference sequence). V gave up 1 base and J gave up 6 bases, with 5 bases separating them. The DNA of the CDR3 is TGTGCCACCAGCAGAGTGGAGGATACGCAGTATTTT. It yields the protein CATSRVEDTQYF.

The V call is TRBV9, the J call TRBJ2-7; no firm D call. V was trimmed by 0 bases and J by 2 bases, leaving 3 bases between them. CDR1 SGDLS and CDR2 YYNGEE come from the germline V gene. The length of the CDR3 is 12 residues. CDR3 sequence: CASSVVPYEQYF. The CDR3, as DNA: TGTGCCAGCAGCGTAGTTCCCTACGAGCAGTACTTC.

This clonotype has a count of ten or more. This chain uses TRBV27 with TRBJ1-1; D unclear. The V and J ends lost 0 bases and 3 bases respectively, with 8 bases between them. The CDR3 is 14 amino acids. Germline V lookup: CDR1 MNHEY, CDR2 SMNVEV (reference sequence). The DNA of the CDR3 is TGTGCCAGCAGTTTATCGTCGGGCGACACTGAAGCTTTCTTT. It encodes CASSLSSGDTEAFF.

This clonotype was counted at least ten times. J is TRBJ2-6 and V is TRBV20-1; weak D call: TRBD2 (6 bases). Germline loops: CDR1 DFQATT, CDR2 SNEGSKA (reference sequence). The V and J ends lost 3 bases and 0 bases respectively, with 6 bases between them. The CDR3 contains 14 residues. The CDR3 here is CSASGGSGANVLTF. The DNA for the CDR3 is TGCAGTGCTAGCGGGGGCTCTGGGGCCAACGTCCTGACTTTC.

In its sample, this clonotype was seen a few times. This chain links TRBV5-6 with TRBJ2-7, with D possibly TRBD1 on 5 matching bases. Germline values: CDR1 SGHDT, CDR2 YYEEEE. Trimming shortened V by 5 bases and J by 4 bases, and 19 bases separated the two germline ends. The CDR3 contains 15 residues. CDR3 amino acids: CASRQDSRALYEQYF. The CDR3 region has the DNA TGTGCCAGCAGACAAGACAGCCGAGCCCTATACGAGCAGTACTTC. Complete variable domain (other parts from reference TRBV5-6 and TRBJ2-7): DAGVTQSPTHLIKTRGQQVTLRCSPKSGHDTVSWYQQALGQGPQFIFQYYEEEERQRGNFPDRFSGHQFPNYSSELNVNALLLGDSALYLCASRQDSRALYEQYFGPGTRLTVT.

The chain is built from TRBV6-5 and TRBJ2-7; no reliable D call. Deletions cut 6 bases from V and 11 bases from J, with 17 bases between. Germline-derived CDR1 and CDR2 are MNHEY and SVGAGI. The CDR3 runs 12 residues. CDR3 amino acids: CASSVNGWYEYF. DNA for the CDR3: TGTGCCAGCAGCGTTAACGGGTGGTACGAGTACTTC.

This clonotype was recorded only once. Because the CDR3 is missing its conserved closing phenylalanine or tryptophan, this is likely a read error. The CDR3 DNA is TGCAGTGCTAGTGGAAACGCTGAAGCTTTCATT. Amino acid sequence: CSASGNAEAFI. This chain joins TRBV20-1 and TRBJ1-1, with D hard to call. CDR1 DFQATT and CDR2 SNEGSKA come from the germline V gene (reference sequence). With 3 bases removed from V and 6 bases from J, the gap between germline ends came to 8 bases. The length of the CDR3 is 11 residues.

This clonotype was seen ten or more times. The chain carries TRBV4-1 and TRBJ2-5; tentatively, D is TRBD1 or TRBD2 (5 bases each). The germline V gene encodes CDR1 MGHRA and CDR2 YSYEKL. This CDR3 spans 15 amino acids. V was trimmed by 0 bases and J by 2 bases, leaving 10 bases between them. In nucleotides, the CDR3 is TGCGCCAGCAGCCAAGAGGGGGTATTACAAGAGACCCAGTACTTC. Its translation: CASSQEGVLQETQYF.

The rearrangement joins TRBV19 to TRBJ2-1; 9 bases align to TRBD2. The trim removed 9 bases at V and 2 bases at J, leaving 8 bases unmatched. The germline V gene encodes CDR1 LNHDA and CDR2 SQIVND (reference sequence). The CDR3 length is 15 residues. The CDR3: CASRASGAAYNEQFF. The CDR3 region has the DNA TGTGCCAGCCGAGCTAGCGGGGCCGCCTACAATGAGCAGTTCTTC. Filled out from reference TRBV19 and TRBJ2-1, the complete variable domain reads DGGITQSPKYLFRKEGQNVTLSCEQNLNHDAMYWYRQDPGQGLRLIYYSQIVNDFQKGDIAEGYSVSREKKESFPLTVTSAQKNPTAFYLCASRASGAAYNEQFFGPGTRLTVL.

The chain combines TRBV29-1 with TRBJ2-1; D possibly corresponds to TRBD1 (6 bases). Germline V lookup: CDR1 SQVTM, CDR2 ANQGSEA. There are 13 residues in the CDR3. V lost 7 bases and J 2 bases, leaving 12 bases between the germline ends. The CDR3 DNA reads TGCAGCGCCCTCCGGGACACCTACAATGAGCAGTTCTTC. It is translated as CSALRDTYNEQFF.

This clonotype was counted a few times. This rearrangement joins TRBV3-1 to TRBJ1-2; 7 bases match TRBD1. The CDR3 consists of 13 residues. From germline, CDR1 is LGHDT and CDR2 YNNKEL (reference sequence). The J segment lost 7 bases and the V segment lost 6 bases, leaving 8 bases of the junction unmatched. The CDR3 sequence: CASSHRGGGGYTF. The CDR3 DNA reads TGTGCCAGCAGTCACAGGGGCGGTGGTGGCTACACCTTC. Variable domain in full (rest from reference TRBV3-1 and TRBJ1-2): DTAVSQTPKYLVTQMGNDKSIKCEQNLGHDTMYWYKQDSKKFLKIMFSYNNKELIINETVPNRFSPKSPDKAHLNLHINSLELGDSAVYFCASSHRGGGGYTFGSGTRLTVV.

This clonotype was observed many times. The chain couples TRBV2 to TRBJ1-1; 8 bases agree with TRBD1. V shed 7 bases, J shed 1 base, and the junction held 8 bases outside the gene matches. The CDR3 contains 15 residues. Germline V gives CDR1 SNHLY, CDR2 FYNNEI. As DNA, the CDR3 is TGTGCCAGCACCCCATCCGGGACAGGGAACACTGAAGCTTTCTTT. It is translated as CASTPSGTGNTEAFF. The variable domain in full, completed from reference TRBV2 and TRBJ1-1, reads EPEVTQTPSHQVTQMGQEVILRCVPISNHLYFYWYRQILGQKVEFLVSFYNNEISEKSEIFDDQFSVERPDGSNFTLKIRSTKLEDSAMYFCASTPSGTGNTEAFFGQGTRLTVV.

This clonotype was detected many times. The DNA of the CDR3 is TGTGCCAGCAGCGGGAGTCTGGGCACCGGGGAGCTGTTTTTT. It yields the protein CASSGSLGTGELFF. V and J are TRBV2 and TRBJ2-2, with D perhaps matching TRBD2 (6 bases). The CDR3 runs to 14 residues. Trimming left V 6 bases short and J 4 bases short, with 12 bases between. From germline, CDR1 is SNHLY and CDR2 FYNNEI.

This clonotype has a count of ten or more. The CDR3 spells CSADRRQGNYEQYF. Written as DNA, the CDR3 is TGCAGTGCCGACAGGAGACAGGGGAACTACGAGCAGTACTTC. This chain connects TRBV20-1 to TRBJ2-7; TRBD1 matches at 8 bases. The CDR3 totals 14 residues. The J segment lost 3 bases and the V segment lost 6 bases, leaving 10 bases of the junction unmatched. Germline assignment: CDR1 DFQATT and CDR2 SNEGSKA (reference sequence).

The chain has TRBV5-5 and TRBJ2-6; D ambiguous. The CDR3 is 16 amino acids. Trimming removed 0 bases at V and 0 bases at J, with 7 bases between. Looked up from germline, CDR1 is SGHKS and CDR2 is YYEKEE (reference sequence). Here the CDR3 reads CASSLETSSGANVLTF. CDR3 sequence (DNA): TGTGCCAGCAGCTTGGAGACGAGCTCTGGGGCCAACGTCCTGACTTTC.

This clonotype was seen many times. The chain has TRBV5-1 and TRBJ2-5; a possible D gene is TRBD2 (6 bases). This CDR3 is built from 15 residues. Germline V gene lookup returns CDR1 SGHRS and CDR2 YFSETQ. The ends were cut back, 0 bases at V and 7 bases at J, with 16 bases in the middle. CDR3 residues: CASSLVGLTPATQYF. CDR3 bases: TGCGCCAGCAGCTTGGTGGGACTGACACCCGCGACCCAGTACTTC.

This clonotype appeared a few times. The rearrangement links TRBV5-4 to TRBJ2-7; no clear D. The V gene lost 2 bases and the J gene lost 0 bases, with 12 bases spanning the gap. Germline-derived CDR1 and CDR2 are SGHNT and YYREEE (reference sequence). The CDR3 extends over 15 amino acids. The CDR3 DNA reads as TGTGCCAGCAGCTTCCTGAACGGAAGCTCCTACGAGCAGTACTTC. The encoded protein is CASSFLNGSSYEQYF.

This clonotype was detected only a few times. This may come from a read error, since a much larger clone is one base off. The chain links TRBV29-1 to TRBJ1-1, with D perhaps matching TRBD1 (6 bases). This CDR3 comprises 12 residues. CDR1 SQVTM and CDR2 ANQGSEA come from the germline V gene. V was cut by 6 bases and J by 9 bases, with 17 bases left in between. In DNA form, the CDR3 reads TGCAGCGTCACCGGGACACTGACGAAAGCTTTCTTT. Its protein is CSVTGTLTKAFF.

Concerning this clonotype: The junction shows a germline mismatch at one end, possibly a read error. The V and J genes are TRBV4-1 and TRBJ2-1; a possible D gene is TRBD1 (6 bases). The CDR3 length is 13 residues. Per germline, CDR1 MGHRA and CDR2 YSYEKL. The CDR3 nucleotides are TGTGCCAGCAGCACCGGACAGAGGAATGGGCAGTTCTTC. This sequence encodes CASSTGQRNGQFF.

The chain employs TRBV6-1 and TRBJ1-1; D may be TRBD1 (6 bases). Per the germline V gene, CDR1 is MNHNS and CDR2 is SASEGT. Trimming stripped 6 bases from V and 7 bases from J, with 15 bases between. The CDR3 consists of 13 residues. CDR3 region: CASRDRIGIEAFF. Written as DNA, the CDR3 is TGTGCCAGCAGGGACAGAATTGGCATTGAAGCTTTCTTT.

The J gene is TRBJ2-3, the V gene TRBV4-1; 8 bases align to TRBD2. V lost 2 bases to trimming and J lost 4 bases; unmatched junction nucleotides: 2. CDR3 length equals 14 residues. Germline-derived CDR1 and CDR2 are MGHRA and YSYEKL. This CDR3 reads CASSQNGRADTQYF. The CDR3 nucleotides are TGCGCCAGCAGCCAAAACGGGAGGGCAGATACGCAGTATTTT.

This chain joins TRBV19 and TRBJ2-7, with TRBD2 identical over 9 bases. CDR1 is LNHDA and CDR2 is SQIVND in the germline V gene (reference sequence). V shed 5 bases and J 2 bases; nucleotides not matched to a gene: 7. The CDR3 totals 15 residues. The CDR3 nucleotides are TGTGCCAGTAGTCCTGGGACTAGCAAAACCTACGAGCAGTACTTC. Translation: CASSPGTSKTYEQYF. Using reference TRBV19 and TRBJ2-7 for the parts outside the CDR3, the full variable domain is DGGITQSPKYLFRKEGQNVTLSCEQNLNHDAMYWYRQDPGQGLRLIYYSQIVNDFQKGDIAEGYSVSREKKESFPLTVTSAQKNPTAFYLCASSPGTSKTYEQYFGPGTRLTVT.

This clonotype was observed a few times. The gene calls are TRBV7-9 and TRBJ2-2, with TRBD1 identical over 9 bases. The V and J ends lost 3 bases and 3 bases, in that order; junction bases with no gene match: 5. The V gene's germline CDR1 is SEHNR and CDR2 FQNEAQ (reference sequence). CDR3 length: 16 residues. This CDR3 is CASSLLGQGYTGELFF. CDR3 DNA sequence: TGTGCCAGCAGCTTGTTGGGACAGGGTTACACCGGGGAGCTGTTTTTT. The complete variable domain, with remaining parts taken from reference TRBV7-9 and TRBJ2-2, reads DTGVSQNPRHKITKRGQNVTFRCDPISEHNRLYWYRQTLGQGPEFLTYFQNEAQLEKSRLLSDRFSAERPKGSFSTLEIQRTEQGDSAMYLCASSLLGQGYTGELFFGEGSRLTVL.

This clonotype was picked up many times. CDR3 residues: CASSQVGAPQETQYF. The CDR3 DNA reads TGTGCCAGCAGCCAAGTGGGGGCTCCCCAAGAGACCCAGTACTTC. J is TRBJ2-5 and V is TRBV4-2; tentative D call: TRBD1 (6 bases). The length of the CDR3 is 15 residues. Trimming took 1 base from V and 1 from J, leaving 10 bases between them. Germline CDR1 and CDR2: LGHNA and YNFKEQ.

This clonotype was counted ten times or more. The chain links TRBV20-1 to TRBJ2-1; 9 bases match TRBD1. With V trimmed by 6 bases and J by 12 bases, 12 bases remained unmatched. Germline loops: CDR1 DFQATT, CDR2 SNEGSKA (reference sequence). This CDR3 has 13 residues. CDR3 sequence (DNA): TGCAGTGCCCGGACAGGGGCCCACGATTGGCAGTTCTTC. It is translated as CSARTGAHDWQFF.